The clone carrying this TCR beta chain was detected many times. What it recognizes is unknown. The V gene lost 5 bases and the J gene lost 4 bases, with 21 bases spanning the gap. The CDR3 totals 17 residues. CDR1 is SGHTA and CDR2 is FQGNSA in the germline V gene. MiXCR, run by TCRdb on the reads, gives a single entry per CDR3 protein. The data hold about 310,000 distinct CDR3 sequences, with 20% to 30% observed a single time. These data are taken from a study of T cell repertoires in cytomegalovirus infection. Across the whole study: Newly reported HLA-C-restricted and thoroughly characterized HLA-B-restricted CMV epitopes were employed. Study outcomes and limitations: HLA-C-restricted CMV-specific TCR beta clonotypes were dominant in the ex vivo response.

The rearrangement joins TRBV7-2 to TRBJ2-1, with D possibly TRBD2 on 6 matching bases. This clonotype was sampled from a human donor in good health (CMV status not recorded). Some clones in this sample may be carry-over from other donors' samples. The sequenced sample was cultured PBMCs, obtained from culture after CMV antigen stimulation. The chain's CDR3 is CASSTARGTAGYNEQFF. Written as DNA, the CDR3 is TGTGCCAGCAGCACCGCGCGCGGGACCGCTGGTTACAATGAGCAGTTCTTC. The complete variable domain, with remaining parts taken from reference TRBV7-2 and TRBJ2-1, reads GAGVSQSPSNKVTEKGKDVELRCDPISGHTALYWYRQSLGQGLEFLIYFQGNSAPDKSGLPSDRFSAERTGGSVSTLTIQRTQQEDSAVYLCASSTARGTAGYNEQFFGPGTRLTVL.